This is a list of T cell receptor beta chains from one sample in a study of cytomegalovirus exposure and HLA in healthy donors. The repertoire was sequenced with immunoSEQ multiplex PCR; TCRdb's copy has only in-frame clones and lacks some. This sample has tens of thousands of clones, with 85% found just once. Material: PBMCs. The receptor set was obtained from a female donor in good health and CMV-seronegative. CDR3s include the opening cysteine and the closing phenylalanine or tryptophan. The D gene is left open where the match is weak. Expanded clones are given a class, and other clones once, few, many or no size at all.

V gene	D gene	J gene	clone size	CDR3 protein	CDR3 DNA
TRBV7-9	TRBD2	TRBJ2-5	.	CASSLSTSGGKYF	TGTGCCAGCAGCTTAAGCACTAGCGGGGGGAAGTACTTC
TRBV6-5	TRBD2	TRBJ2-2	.	CASSFDGRSTGELFF	TGTGCCAGCAGTTTCGACGGGAGGTCCACCGGGGAGCTGTTTTTT
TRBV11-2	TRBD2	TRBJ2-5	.	CASSLLAGGPGETQYF	TGTGCCAGCAGCTTACTAGCGGGGGGGCCGGGGGAGACCCAGTACTTC
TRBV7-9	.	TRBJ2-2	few	CASSLSFRQGFLTGELFF	TGTGCCAGCAGCTTAAGTTTCAGGCAGGGCTTCTTGACCGGGGAGCTGTTTTTT
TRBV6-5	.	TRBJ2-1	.	CASYLSRGSMQQFF	TGTGCCAGCTACCTCTCTCGAGGTTCAATGCAGCAGTTCTTC
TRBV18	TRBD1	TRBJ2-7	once	CASSPQMPGQGNSYEQYF	TGTGCCAGCTCACCACAAATGCCGGGACAGGGGAACTCCTACGAGCAGTACTTC
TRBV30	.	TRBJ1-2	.	CAWGGIYGYTF	TGTGCCTGGGGGGGGATCTATGGCTACACCTTC
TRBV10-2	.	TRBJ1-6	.	CAASGSANSPLHF	TGCGCCGCGAGCGGGTCGGCTAATTCACCCCTCCACTTT
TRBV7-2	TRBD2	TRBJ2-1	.	CASSLGTSGTSEQFF	TGTGCCAGCAGCTTAGGGACTAGCGGGACCTCTGAGCAGTTCTTC
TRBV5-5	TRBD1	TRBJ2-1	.	CASSLEQGSSYNEQFF	TGTGCCAGCAGCTTGGAACAGGGGAGCTCCTACAATGAGCAGTTCTTC
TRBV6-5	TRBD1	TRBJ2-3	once	CASSLTGFQDTQYF	TGTGCCAGCAGCCTGACAGGGTTTCAAGATACGCAGTATTTT
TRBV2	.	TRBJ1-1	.	CASSQYKNTEAFF	TGTGCCAGCAGCCAGTATAAGAACACTGAAGCTTTCTTT
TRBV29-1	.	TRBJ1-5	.	CSVREGLNQPQHF	TGCAGCGTTCGGGAGGGCCTCAATCAGCCCCAGCATTTT
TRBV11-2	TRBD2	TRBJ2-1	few	CASSLDHPSGSGSNEQFF	TGTGCCAGCAGCTTAGATCATCCTAGCGGGAGTGGGAGCAATGAGCAGTTCTTC
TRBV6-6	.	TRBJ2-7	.	CASSGRDTTYEQYF	TGTGCCAGCAGTGGACGGGACACCACCTACGAGCAGTACTTC
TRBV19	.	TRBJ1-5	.	CASTEAARNQPQHF	TGTGCCAGTACGGAGGCAGCGCGCAATCAGCCCCAGCATTTT
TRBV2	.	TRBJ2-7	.	CASKRLVGHEQYF	TGTGCCAGCAAGCGGCTAGTAGGTCACGAGCAGTACTTC
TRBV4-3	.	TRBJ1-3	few	CASSQGRGNTIYF	TGCGCCAGCAGCCAAGGGAGGGGAAACACCATATATTTT